Each of the 9 T cell receptor beta chains below was sequenced from the same sample in a study of T cell repertoires in cytomegalovirus infection. MiXCR was run by TCRdb on the reads, yielding one entry per CDR3 protein. Of about 250,000 distinct CDR3 sequences detected, over 9% appear once; the ten largest clones hold 1.5% to 2%. The sequenced material came from PBMCs. These TCRs come from a human donor in good health (CMV status not recorded). Some clones in this sample may be carry-over from other donors' samples.

The table lists this clonotype with a few counts. V gene TRBV6-1 combines with J gene TRBJ2-3; 7 nucleotides match TRBD2. The junction had 7 bases not matched to a gene; V was cut back by 8 bases and J by 2 bases. CDR1 is MNHNS, CDR2 SASEGT, per germline. The CDR3 covers 14 residues. The CDR3, as DNA: TGTGCCAGCCGAACTAGCGCACCCACAGATACGCAGTATTTT. This translates into CASRTSAPTDTQYF.

This clonotype showed up many times. This chain uses TRBV19 with TRBJ2-1; D may be TRBD1 or TRBD2 (5 bases each). This CDR3 has 15 amino acids. Per the germline V gene, CDR1 is LNHDA and CDR2 is SQIVND (reference sequence). Trimming removed 5 bases at V and 0 bases at J, with 11 bases between. This chain's CDR3 is CASSLTGPSYNEQFF. CDR3 bases: TGTGCCAGTAGTCTTACGGGGCCCTCCTACAATGAGCAGTTCTTC.

The chain couples TRBV14 to TRBJ1-2; weak D call: TRBD1 (6 bases). Trimming took off 4 bases at V and 7 bases at J, with 19 bases between the two ends. CDR1 SGHDN and CDR2 FVKESK come from the germline V gene. The CDR3 length is 15 residues. The CDR3 region is CASSLQTGGFAGYTF. The CDR3 DNA reads as TGTGCCAGCAGCCTACAGACAGGCGGGTTTGCTGGCTACACCTTC.

The V and J genes are TRBV7-2 and TRBJ2-5; no firm D call. This CDR3 is 18 amino acids long. With 1 base removed from V and 2 bases from J, the gap between germline ends came to 20 bases. Germline lookup yields CDR1 SGHTA and CDR2 FQGNSA. CDR3 in DNA: TGTGCCAGCAGCTTAGGAGACTCCTACCCGTGTCCGCAAGAGACCCAGTACTTC. This translates into CASSLGDSYPCPQETQYF.

This clonotype was detected many times. The rearrangement uses TRBV7-2 and TRBJ1-1; the D gene is possibly TRBD1 (5 bases). Trimming stripped 2 bases from V and 0 bases from J, with 16 bases between. Per the germline V gene, CDR1 is SGHTA and CDR2 is FQGNSA. This CDR3 comprises 17 residues. CDR3 sequence: CASSLMVSRGMNTEAFF. CDR3 DNA sequence: TGTGCCAGCAGCTTAATGGTTTCTAGGGGAATGAACACTGAAGCTTTCTTT.

In this sample, this clonotype turned up many times. CDR3 in amino acids: CASRGLDSTTNEKLFF. DNA of the CDR3: TGTGCCAGTAGGGGTTTGGACTCTACAACTAATGAAAAACTGTTTTTT. The gene calls are TRBV19 and TRBJ1-4; D not resolved. In germline, CDR1 is LNHDA, CDR2 SQIVND (reference sequence). V was trimmed by 6 bases and J by 0 bases, leaving 14 bases between them. CDR3 size: 16 residues. Using reference TRBV19 and TRBJ1-4 for the parts outside the CDR3, the full variable domain is DGGITQSPKYLFRKEGQNVTLSCEQNLNHDAMYWYRQDPGQGLRLIYYSQIVNDFQKGDIAEGYSVSREKKESFPLTVTSAQKNPTAFYLCASRGLDSTTNEKLFFGSGTQLSVL.

This clonotype occurred a few times. The V and J genes are TRBV5-5 and TRBJ2-3; 9 bases fit TRBD1. V lost 0 bases and J lost 4; bases outside the gene matches: 3. The germline gives CDR1 SGHKS, CDR2 YYEKEE (reference sequence). The CDR3 totals 15 residues. The chain's CDR3 is CASSLDGTGSDTQYF. The CDR3, as DNA: TGTGCCAGCAGCTTGGATGGGACAGGGTCAGATACGCAGTATTTT.

The sample holds many counts of this clonotype. V gene TRBV7-2 combines with J gene TRBJ2-5; 7 bases fit TRBD2. The CDR3 totals 15 residues. V was pared by 8 bases and J by 0 bases, with 9 bases of the junction left unmatched. In germline, CDR1 is SGHTA, CDR2 FQGNSA. The CDR3 DNA follows: TGTGCCAGCCGAAGCGGGACCCAATACCAAGAGACCCAGTACTTC. This translates into CASRSGTQYQETQYF.

V usage is TRBV18 and J usage is TRBJ1-2; weak D call: TRBD1 (5 bases). Looked up from germline, CDR1 is KGHSH and CDR2 is LQKENI. Trimming cost V 4 bases and J 8 bases, with 20 bases left between them. The length of the CDR3 is 15 residues. This CDR3 reads CASSLYGTAQRGYTF. The CDR3 DNA sequence: TGTGCCAGCTCACTCTATGGGACCGCTCAGAGAGGCTACACCTTC.